Below are 9 T cell receptor beta chains sequenced from a single sample in a study of graft-versus-host responses after intestinal transplantation. Libraries were prepared by immunoSEQ multiplex PCR; TCRdb keeps only in-frame clonotypes and omits some of them. The data show tens of thousands of clones, 80% to 90% seen once. For these receptors, no antigen is known. Sequenced here: unstimulated CD8+ T cells sorted from spleen or lymph node cells, sampled before transplant. These receptors originate from a human donor who was the organ donor for an intestinal transplant.

This clone came up once. The rearrangement links TRBV4-2 to TRBJ1-1, with 9 positions matching TRBD1. The CDR3 has 15 residues. The germline CDR1 and CDR2 sequences are LGHNA and YNFKEQ. After removal of 3 bases from V and 3 bases from J, the junction contained 5 bases not matched to a gene. CDR3 protein: CASSQGQGLDTEAFF. CDR3 nucleotide sequence: TGTGCCAGCAGCCAGGGACAGGGATTGGACACTGAAGCTTTCTTT.

The V call is TRBV5-4, the J call TRBJ2-3; the D gene is possibly TRBD1 (6 bases). V lost 1 base and J lost 3, with 18 bases in between. The CDR3 sequence is 17 residues long. The germline V gene encodes CDR1 SGHNT and CDR2 YYREEE (reference sequence). This CDR3 reads CASSLKSVGQRTDTQYF. Here the CDR3 DNA reads TGTGCCAGCAGCTTGAAGTCCGTAGGACAGAGAACAGATACGCAGTATTTT.

The chain is built from TRBV19 and TRBJ2-7, with D possibly TRBD1 on 5 matching bases. The CDR3 has 14 amino acids. Between the trimmed V and J ends, which lost 2 bases and 3 bases, there was a span of 11 bases. Germline CDR1 is LNHDA and CDR2 is SQIVND (reference sequence). CDR3 in amino acids: CASSISTQGYEQYF. DNA for the CDR3: TGTGCCAGTAGTATATCTACGCAGGGCTACGAGCAGTACTTC.

The V call is TRBV7-9, the J call TRBJ1-2; TRBD1 is a possible D gene (6 bases). Germline V CDR1 and CDR2: SEHNR, FQNEAQ (reference sequence). CDR3 length: 13 residues. V was pared by 6 bases and J by 2 bases, with 10 bases between. The CDR3 sequence is CASRSGQNYGYTF. CDR3 bases: TGTGCCAGCAGGAGCGGACAGAACTATGGCTACACCTTC.

The gene calls are TRBV11-2 and TRBJ1-1; D unresolved. With 1 base removed from V and 2 bases from J, the gap between germline ends came to 8 bases. This CDR3 is built from 14 residues. Germline values: CDR1 SGHAT, CDR2 FQNNGV. CDR3 protein: CASSLGIDNTEAFF. In DNA form, the CDR3 reads TGTGCCAGCAGCTTAGGTATTGACAACACTGAAGCTTTCTTT. Looking up the rest from reference TRBV11-2 and TRBJ1-1 gives the full variable domain: EAGVAQSPRYKIIEKRQSVAFWCNPISGHATLYWYQQILGQGPKLLIQFQNNGVVDDSQLPKDRFSAERLKGVDSTLKIQPAKLEDSAVYLCASSLGIDNTEAFFGQGTRLTVV.

The chain links TRBV18 to TRBJ2-7, with 8 bases lining up with TRBD1. V dropped 3 bases and J dropped 0; count of bases not matched to a gene: 4. The germline gives CDR1 KGHSH, CDR2 LQKENI. This CDR3 contains 15 residues. CDR3 in amino acids: CASSPTGVDSYEQYF. The DNA for the CDR3 is TGTGCCAGCTCACCGACAGGGGTGGACTCCTACGAGCAGTACTTC.

The chain recombines TRBV7-9 with TRBJ2-3; TRBD2 agrees at 7 bases. With V trimmed by 5 bases and J by 2 bases, 13 bases remained unmatched. The CDR3 is 17 amino acids. Germline CDR1 is SEHNR and CDR2 is FQNEAQ (reference sequence). CDR3 loop: CASSPLLSSGDTDTQYF. The CDR3 bases are TGTGCCAGCAGCCCCCTTTTATCGAGCGGGGACACAGATACGCAGTATTTT.

This clone was counted only a few times. This chain joins TRBV6-1 and TRBJ2-6; D gene unclear. V was clipped by 0 bases and J by 1 base, with 4 bases between them. Per the germline V gene, CDR1 is MNHNS and CDR2 is SASEGT. The CDR3 extends over 15 amino acids. Written as DNA, the CDR3 is TGTGCCAGCAGTGAAGCGCAGTCTGGGGCCAACGTCCTGACTTTC. Translating gives CASSEAQSGANVLTF.

This chain joins TRBV6-5 and TRBJ1-6, with TRBD1 as a possible D gene (6 bases). CDR3 length: 14 residues. Trimming cost V 8 bases and J 7 bases, with 15 bases left between them. Germline CDR1 MNHEY, CDR2 SVGAGI. CDR3 region: CASGNREGNSPLHF. CDR3 coding DNA: TGTGCCAGCGGCAACAGGGAGGGGAATTCACCCCTCCACTTT.